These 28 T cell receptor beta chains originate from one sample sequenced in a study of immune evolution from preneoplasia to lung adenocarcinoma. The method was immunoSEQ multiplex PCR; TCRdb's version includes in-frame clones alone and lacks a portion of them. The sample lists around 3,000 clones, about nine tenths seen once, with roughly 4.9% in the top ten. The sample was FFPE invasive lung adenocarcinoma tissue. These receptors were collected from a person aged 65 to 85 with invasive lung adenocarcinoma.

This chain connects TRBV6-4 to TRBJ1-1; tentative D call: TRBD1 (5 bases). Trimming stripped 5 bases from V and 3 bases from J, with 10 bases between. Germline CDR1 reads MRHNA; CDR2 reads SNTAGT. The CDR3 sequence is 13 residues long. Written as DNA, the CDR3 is TGTGCCAGCAGTTACAGGAGCTACACTGAAGCTTTCTTT. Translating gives CASSYRSYTEAFF.

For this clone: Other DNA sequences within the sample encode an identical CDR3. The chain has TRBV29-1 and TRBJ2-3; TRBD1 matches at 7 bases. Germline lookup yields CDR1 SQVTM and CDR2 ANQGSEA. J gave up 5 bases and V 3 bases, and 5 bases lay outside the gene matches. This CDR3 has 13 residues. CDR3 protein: CSVDPHRGDTQYF. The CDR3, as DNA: TGCAGCGTTGACCCTCACAGGGGAGATACGCAGTATTTT.

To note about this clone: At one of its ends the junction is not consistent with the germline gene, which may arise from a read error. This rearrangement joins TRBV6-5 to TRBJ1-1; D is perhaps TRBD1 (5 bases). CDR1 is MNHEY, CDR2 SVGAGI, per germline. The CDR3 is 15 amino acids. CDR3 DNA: TGTGTCAGCAGTTACTCGTTACAGGCCAACGCTGAAGCTTTCTTT. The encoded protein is CVSSYSLQANAEAFF.

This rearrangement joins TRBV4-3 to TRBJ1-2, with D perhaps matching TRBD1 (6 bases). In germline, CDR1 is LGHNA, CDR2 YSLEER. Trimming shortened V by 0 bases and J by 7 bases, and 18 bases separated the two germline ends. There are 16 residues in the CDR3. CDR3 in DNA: TGCGCCAGCAGCCAAGATCCACTAGGGGGATCGGGTGGCTACACCTTC. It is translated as CASSQDPLGGSGGYTF.

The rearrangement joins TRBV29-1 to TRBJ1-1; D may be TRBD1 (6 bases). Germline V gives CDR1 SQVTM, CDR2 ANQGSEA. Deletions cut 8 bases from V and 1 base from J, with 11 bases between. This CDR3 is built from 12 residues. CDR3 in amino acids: CSLGQPNTEAFF. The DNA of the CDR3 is TGCAGCTTGGGACAACCGAACACTGAAGCTTTCTTT. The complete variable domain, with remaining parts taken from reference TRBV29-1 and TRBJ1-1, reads SAVISQKPSRDICQRGTSLTIQCQVDSQVTMMFWYRQQPGQSLTLIATANQGSEATYESGFVIDKFPISRPNLTFSTLTVSNMSPEDSSIYLCSLGQPNTEAFFGQGTRLTVV.

The CDR3 here is CASSRLGDNEQFF. The CDR3 region has the DNA TGTGCCAGCTCACGATTGGGGGACAATGAGCAGTTCTTC. The V gene is TRBV18, the J gene TRBJ2-1, with D perhaps assigned TRBD1 or TRBD2 (5 bases each). With 4 bases removed from V and 5 bases from J, the gap between germline ends came to 9 bases. The CDR3 runs 13 residues. Germline-derived CDR1 and CDR2 are KGHSH and LQKENI. Drawing the rest from reference TRBV18 and TRBJ2-1, the complete variable domain is NAGVMQNPRHLVRRRGQEARLRCSPMKGHSHVYWYRQLPEEGLKFMVYLQKENIIDESGMPKERFSAEFPKEGPSILRIQQVVRGDSAAYFCASSRLGDNEQFFGPGTRLTVL.

The CDR3 loop is CASSLSGVSTDTQYF. The CDR3 DNA reads TGTGCCAGCAGTTTATCGGGGGTAAGCACAGATACGCAGTATTTT. The chain uses TRBV27 and TRBJ2-3; D is possibly TRBD1 or TRBD2 (5 bases each). Per germline, CDR1 MNHEY and CDR2 SMNVEV (reference sequence). The CDR3 has 15 amino acids. V was pared by 0 bases and J by 0 bases, with 7 bases between.

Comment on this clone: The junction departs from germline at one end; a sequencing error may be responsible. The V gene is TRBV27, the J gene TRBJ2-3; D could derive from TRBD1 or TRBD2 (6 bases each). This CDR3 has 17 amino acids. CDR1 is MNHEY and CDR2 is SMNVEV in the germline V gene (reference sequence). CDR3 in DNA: TGTGCCAGCACCCCCCTTGGAGGGGGGTTCGGCACAGATACACAGTATTTT. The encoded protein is CASTPLGGGFGTDTQYF.

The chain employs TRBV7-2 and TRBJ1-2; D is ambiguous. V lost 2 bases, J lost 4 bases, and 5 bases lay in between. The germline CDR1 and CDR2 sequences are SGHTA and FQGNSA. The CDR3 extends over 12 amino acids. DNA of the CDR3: TGTGCCAGCAGCTTAAACAGCTATGGCTACACCTTC. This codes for CASSLNSYGYTF.

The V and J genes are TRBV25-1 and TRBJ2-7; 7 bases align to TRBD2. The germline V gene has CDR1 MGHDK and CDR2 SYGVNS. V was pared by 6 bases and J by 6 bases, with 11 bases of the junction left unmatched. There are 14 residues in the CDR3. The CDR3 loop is CASRKPGGKGEQYF. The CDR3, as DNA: TGTGCCAGCAGGAAACCGGGGGGTAAGGGCGAGCAGTACTTC.

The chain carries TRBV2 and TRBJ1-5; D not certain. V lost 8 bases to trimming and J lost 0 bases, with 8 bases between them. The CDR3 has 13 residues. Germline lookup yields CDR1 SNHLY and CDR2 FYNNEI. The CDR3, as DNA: TGTGCCAGCGCAAAGGATAGCAATCAGCCCCAGCATTTT. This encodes CASAKDSNQPQHF. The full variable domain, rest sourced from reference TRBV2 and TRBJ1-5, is EPEVTQTPSHQVTQMGQEVILRCVPISNHLYFYWYRQILGQKVEFLVSFYNNEISEKSEIFDDQFSVERPDGSNFTLKIRSTKLEDSAMYFCASAKDSNQPQHFGDGTRLSIL.

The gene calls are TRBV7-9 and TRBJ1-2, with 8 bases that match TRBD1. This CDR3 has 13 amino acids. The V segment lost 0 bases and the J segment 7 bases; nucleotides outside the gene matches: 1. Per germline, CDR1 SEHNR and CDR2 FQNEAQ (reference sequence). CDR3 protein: CASSLADRAGYTF. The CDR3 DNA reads TGTGCCAGCAGCTTAGCGGACAGGGCTGGCTACACCTTC.

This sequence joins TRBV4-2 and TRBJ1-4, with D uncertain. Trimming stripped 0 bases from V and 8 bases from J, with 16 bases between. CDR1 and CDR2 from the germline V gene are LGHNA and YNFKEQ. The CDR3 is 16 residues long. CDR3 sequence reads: CASSQDQKGNFEKLFF. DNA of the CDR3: TGTGCCAGCAGCCAAGATCAGAAAGGGAATTTCGAAAAACTGTTTTTT.

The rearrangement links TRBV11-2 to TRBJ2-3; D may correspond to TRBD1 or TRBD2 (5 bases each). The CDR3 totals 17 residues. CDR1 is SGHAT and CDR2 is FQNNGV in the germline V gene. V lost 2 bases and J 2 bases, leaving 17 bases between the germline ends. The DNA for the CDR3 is TGTGCCAGCAGCTTAAGAGAGGGGCTAGCCCCCACAGATACGCAGTATTTT. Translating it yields CASSLREGLAPTDTQYF.

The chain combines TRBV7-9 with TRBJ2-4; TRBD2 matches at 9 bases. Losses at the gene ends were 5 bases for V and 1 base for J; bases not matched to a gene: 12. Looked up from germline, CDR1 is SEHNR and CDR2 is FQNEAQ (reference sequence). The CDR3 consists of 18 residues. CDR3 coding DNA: TGTGCCAGCAGCGGGGATAGCGGGAGAGTCAAGGCCAAAAACATTCAGTACTTC. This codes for CASSGDSGRVKAKNIQYF.

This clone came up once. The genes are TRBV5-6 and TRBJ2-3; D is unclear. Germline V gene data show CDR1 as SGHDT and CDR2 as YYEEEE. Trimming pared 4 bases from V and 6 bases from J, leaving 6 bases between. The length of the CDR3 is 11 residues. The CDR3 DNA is TGTGCCAGCAGCACCCAGGATACGCAGTATTTT. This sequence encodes CASSTQDTQYF.

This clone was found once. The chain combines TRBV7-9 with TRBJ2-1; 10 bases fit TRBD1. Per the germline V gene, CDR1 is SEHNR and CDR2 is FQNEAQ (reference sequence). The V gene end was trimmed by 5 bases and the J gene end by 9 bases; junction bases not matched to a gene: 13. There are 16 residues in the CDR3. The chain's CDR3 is CASSPRTGGLVGEQFF. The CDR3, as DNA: TGTGCCAGCAGCCCCCGGACAGGGGGACTAGTCGGTGAGCAGTTCTTC.

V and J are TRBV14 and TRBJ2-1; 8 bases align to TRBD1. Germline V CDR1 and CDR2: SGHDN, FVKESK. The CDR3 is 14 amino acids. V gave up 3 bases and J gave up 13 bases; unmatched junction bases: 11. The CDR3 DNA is TGTGCCAGCAGCCATCCCGGACAGGGCCCGACCCAGTTCTTC. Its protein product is CASSHPGQGPTQFF.

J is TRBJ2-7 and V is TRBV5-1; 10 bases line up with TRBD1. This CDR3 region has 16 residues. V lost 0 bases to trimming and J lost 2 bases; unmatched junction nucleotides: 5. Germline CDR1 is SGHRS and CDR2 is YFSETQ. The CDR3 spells CASSLAGTGVTYEQYF. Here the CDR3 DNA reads TGCGCCAGCAGCTTGGCCGGGACAGGGGTCACCTACGAGCAGTACTTC.

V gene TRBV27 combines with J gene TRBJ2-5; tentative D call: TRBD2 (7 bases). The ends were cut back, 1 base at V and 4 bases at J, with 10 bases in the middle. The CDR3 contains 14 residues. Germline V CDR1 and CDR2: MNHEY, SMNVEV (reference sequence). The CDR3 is CASSLYRGAETQYF. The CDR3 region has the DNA TGTGCCAGCAGTTTATATCGGGGGGCAGAGACCCAGTACTTC.

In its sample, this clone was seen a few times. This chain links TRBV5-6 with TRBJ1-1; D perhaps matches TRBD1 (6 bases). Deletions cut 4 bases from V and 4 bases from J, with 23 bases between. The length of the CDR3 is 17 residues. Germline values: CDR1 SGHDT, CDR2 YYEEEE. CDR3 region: CASSLYRAGRGGTEAFF. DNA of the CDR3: TGTGCCAGCAGCCTCTACAGGGCAGGAAGGGGCGGCACTGAAGCTTTCTTT.

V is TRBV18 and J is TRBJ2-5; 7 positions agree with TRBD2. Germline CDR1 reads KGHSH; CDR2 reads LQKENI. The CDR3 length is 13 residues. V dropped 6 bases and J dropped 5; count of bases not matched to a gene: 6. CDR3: CASSLGLRETQYF. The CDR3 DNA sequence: TGTGCCAGCTCCTTGGGACTAAGGGAGACCCAGTACTTC.

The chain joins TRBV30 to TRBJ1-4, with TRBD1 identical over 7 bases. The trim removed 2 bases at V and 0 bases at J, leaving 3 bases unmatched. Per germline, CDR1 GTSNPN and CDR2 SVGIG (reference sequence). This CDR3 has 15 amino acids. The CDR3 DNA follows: TGTGCCTGGAGTCAGGGGGAGTCAACTAATGAAAAACTGTTTTTT. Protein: CAWSQGESTNEKLFF.

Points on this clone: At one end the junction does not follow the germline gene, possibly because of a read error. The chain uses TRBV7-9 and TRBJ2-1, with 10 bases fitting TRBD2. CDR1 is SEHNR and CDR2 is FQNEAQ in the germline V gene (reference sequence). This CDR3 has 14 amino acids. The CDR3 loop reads CASSFGTVGLAAIF. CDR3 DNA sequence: TGTGCCAGCAGCTTTGGGACAGTCGGACTAGCGGCTATCTTC. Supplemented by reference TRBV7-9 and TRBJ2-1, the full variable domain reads DTGVSQNPRHKITKRGQNVTFRCDPISEHNRLYWYRQTLGQGPEFLTYFQNEAQLEKSRLLSDRFSAERPKGSFSTLEIQRTEQGDSAMYLCASSFGTVGLAAIFGPGTRLTVL.

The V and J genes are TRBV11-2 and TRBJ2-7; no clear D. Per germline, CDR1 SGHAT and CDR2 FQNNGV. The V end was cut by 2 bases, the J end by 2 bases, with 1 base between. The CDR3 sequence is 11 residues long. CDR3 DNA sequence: TGTGCCAGCAGCTTAACCTACGAGCAGTACTTC. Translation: CASSLTYEQYF.

The DNA of the CDR3 is TGTGCCAGCAGCTTCACGGGACAGTTAAGAAATCAGCCCCAGCATTTT. Protein sequence: CASSFTGQLRNQPQHF. The V call is TRBV7-2, the J call TRBJ1-5; 7 bases line up with TRBD1. With V trimmed by 3 bases and J by 4 bases, 9 bases remained unmatched. There are 16 residues in the CDR3. CDR1 SGHTA and CDR2 FQGNSA come from the germline V gene.

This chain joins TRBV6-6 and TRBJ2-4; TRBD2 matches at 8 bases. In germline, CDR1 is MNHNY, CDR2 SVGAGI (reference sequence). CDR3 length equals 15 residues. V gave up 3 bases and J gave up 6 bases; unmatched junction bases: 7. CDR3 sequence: CASSYPREGGNIQYF. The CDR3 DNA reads TGTGCCAGCAGTTATCCTCGGGAGGGCGGAAACATTCAGTACTTC.

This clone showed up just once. DNA of the CDR3: TGTGCCAGCAGTGCCCTTAAGGCCGGGGAGCTGTTTTTT. It specifies CASSALKAGELFF. The chain combines TRBV2 with TRBJ2-2; D unresolved. CDR1 and CDR2 from the germline V gene are SNHLY and FYNNEI. CDR3 size: 13 residues. V lost 4 bases, J lost 6 bases, and 9 bases lay in between.